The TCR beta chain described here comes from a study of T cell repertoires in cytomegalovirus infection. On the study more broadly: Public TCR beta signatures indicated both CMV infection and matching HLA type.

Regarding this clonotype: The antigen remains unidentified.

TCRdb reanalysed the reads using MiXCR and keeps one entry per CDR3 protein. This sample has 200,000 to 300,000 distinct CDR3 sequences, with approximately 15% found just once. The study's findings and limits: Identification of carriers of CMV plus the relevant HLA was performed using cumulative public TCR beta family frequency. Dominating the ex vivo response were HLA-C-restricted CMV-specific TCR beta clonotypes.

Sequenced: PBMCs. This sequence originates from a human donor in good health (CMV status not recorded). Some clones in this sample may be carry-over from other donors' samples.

The CDR3 DNA sequence: TGTGCCAGCAGCCCTTCTCTGGGAACCCAGTACTTC. Its translation is CASSPSLGTQYF. The chain joins TRBV14 to TRBJ2-5; no definite D call. Germline CDR1 is SGHDN and CDR2 is FVKESK. The CDR3 sequence is 12 residues long. Between the trimmed V and J ends, which lost 4 bases and 8 bases, there was a span of 11 bases.